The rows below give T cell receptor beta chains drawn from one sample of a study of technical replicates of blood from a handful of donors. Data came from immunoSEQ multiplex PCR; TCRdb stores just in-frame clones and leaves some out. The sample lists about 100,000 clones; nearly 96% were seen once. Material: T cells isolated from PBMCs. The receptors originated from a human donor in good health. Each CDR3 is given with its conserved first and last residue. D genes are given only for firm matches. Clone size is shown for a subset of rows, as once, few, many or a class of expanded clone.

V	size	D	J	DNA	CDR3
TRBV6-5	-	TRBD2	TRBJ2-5	TGTGCCGCGATCCCTAGCGGGGGACCCTTGGGGACCCAGTACTTC	CAAIPSGGPLGTQYF
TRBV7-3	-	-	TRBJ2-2	TGTGCCAGCAGCTTATTTCGTCGGGGGAACACCGGGGAGCTGTTTTTT	CASSLFRRGNTGELFF
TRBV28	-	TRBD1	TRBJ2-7	TGTGCCAGCAAACAGGGGGACGAGCAGTACTTC	CASKQGDEQYF
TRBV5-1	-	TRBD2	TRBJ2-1	TGCGCCAGCAGGTTTAGCGGGAGGGCCAATGAGCAGTTCTTC	CASRFSGRANEQFF
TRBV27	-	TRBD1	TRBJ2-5	TGTGCCAGCAGTGGACTCCCACAGGGGAGGACCCAGTACTTC	CASSGLPQGRTQYF
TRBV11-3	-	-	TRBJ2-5	TGTGCCAGCAGCTTAAGAATTTTTGGGCAGGGCAGGGAGACCCAGTACTTC	CASSLRIFGQGRETQYF
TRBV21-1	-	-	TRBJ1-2	TGTGCCAGCCCCAAAGAGGGACAGGGGAACTATGGCTACACCTTC	CASPKEGQGNYGYTF
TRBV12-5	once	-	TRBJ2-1	TGTGCTAGTGGTTTCACTCTCTCAGGAGGTTACAATGAGCAGTTCTTC	CASGFTLSGGYNEQFF
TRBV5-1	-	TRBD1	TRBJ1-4	TGCGCCAGCAGCCCGGCGGGGACAGGGGGCGAAAAACTGTTTTTT	CASSPAGTGGEKLFF
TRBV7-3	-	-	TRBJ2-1	TGTGCCAGCAGGAGGGAGAGCTCCTACAATGAGCAGTTCTTC	CASRRESSYNEQFF
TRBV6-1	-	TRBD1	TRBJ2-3	TGTGCCAGCACCACTGACAGGGGAAGTGGGTATTTT	CASTTDRGSGYF
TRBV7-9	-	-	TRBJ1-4	TGTGCCTGGGCTAACATGGGTGAAAAACTGTTTTTT	CAWANMGEKLFF
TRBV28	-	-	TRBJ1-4	TGTGCCAGCAGTAACCTCGCTTTTCGGGGTAATGAAAAACTGTTTTTT	CASSNLAFRGNEKLFF
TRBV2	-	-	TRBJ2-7	TGTGCCAGCAGACAGGGAGCCTACGAGCAGTACTTC	CASRQGAYEQYF
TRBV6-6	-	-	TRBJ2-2	TGTGCCAGCAGGATCGACAGCACCGGGGAGCTGTTTTTT	CASRIDSTGELFF
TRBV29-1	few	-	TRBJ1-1	TGCAGCGACGTCAGGGGCCCGAACACTGAAGCTTTCTTT	CSDVRGPNTEAFF
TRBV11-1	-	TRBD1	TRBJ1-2	TGTGCCAGCAGCAATACAGGGGTCTATGGCTACACCTTC	CASSNTGVYGYTF
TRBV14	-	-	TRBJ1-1	TGTGCCAGCAGCCAAGACGGGAAAACTGAAGCTTTCTTT	CASSQDGKTEAFF